The sequence of this T cell receptor (beta chain) was determined in a study of early T cells in non-severe SARS-CoV-2 infection. CDR1 MNHEY and CDR2 SMNVEV come from the germline V gene (reference sequence). The CDR3 spans 17 residues. With V trimmed by 5 bases and J by 3 bases, 11 bases remained unmatched. TCRdb recomputed calls from the 5' RACE reads with MiXCR, one row per CDR3 protein. The sample lists about 77,000 distinct CDR3 sequences, 5% occurring once. The table lists this clonotype with a few counts. Sequenced material: whole blood, taken at baseline. V and J are TRBV27 and TRBJ2-1; the match to TRBD1 covers 9 bases. This receptor was identified in an adult who was a healthcare worker with PCR-confirmed SARS-CoV-2 infection or an uninfected control (not recorded which). The CDR3 here is CASSPVSGTGSYNEQFF. The CDR3 DNA sequence: TGTGCCAGCAGTCCAGTTTCCGGGACAGGGAGCTACAATGAGCAGTTCTTC.